Each of the 9 T cell receptor beta chains below was sequenced from the same sample in a study of blood T cells in healthy people across ages. Through a sample-barcoded 5' primer and a J-beta primer mix, a second PCR was run for roughly 6 to 11 cycles. TCRdb re-called the 5' RACE reads through MiXCR, storing one row per CDR3 protein. This table holds more than 450,000 distinct CDR3 sequences, about 27% found once. The same specimen was also included in a second study, on T cells of mothers and their children.

What was sequenced was blood. The receptors stem from a boy aged 2 to 10 in good health.

The CDR3 protein is CASSPGTDWRDEQYF. The CDR3, as DNA: TGTGCCAGCAGCCCTGGGACGGATTGGAGGGACGAGCAGTACTTC. The chain has TRBV7-2 and TRBJ2-5; maybe TRBD2 (6 bases). The closer fit of TRBJ2-7 to the DNA end suggests the J call may be wrong. CDR3 length equals 15 residues. Germline V CDR1 and CDR2: SGHTA, FQGNSA.

The sample holds a few counts of this clonotype. The chain recombines TRBV6-2 or TRBV6-3 with TRBJ2-5, with no clear D. The DNA end is more similar to TRBJ2-7, so the J call may be wrong. This CDR3 contains 13 residues. Germline CDR1 MNHEY, CDR2 SVGEGT. The CDR3 DNA follows: TGTGCCAGCAGTTACCGAGCCGGCTACGAGCAGTACTTC. Its protein product is CASSYRAGYEQYF.

A note on this clonotype: Here the CDR3 omits its conserved ending phenylalanine or tryptophan, so a read error is the likely source. The chain combines TRBV29-1 with TRBJ1-1; D call uncertain. The V gene lost 7 bases and the J gene lost 0 bases, with 9 bases spanning the gap. Germline assignment: CDR1 SQVTM and CDR2 ANQGSEA. CDR3 length: 12 amino acids. CDR3 loop: CSGEEMNTEAFL. DNA of the CDR3: TGCAGCGGAGAGGAGATGAACACTGAAGCTTTCCTT.

The rearrangement uses TRBV9 and TRBJ2-2; 10 positions match TRBD1. Germline V gene data show CDR1 as SGDLS and CDR2 as YYNGEE. This CDR3 has 19 amino acids. V lost 4 bases and J lost 5; bases outside the gene matches: 17. This chain's CDR3 is CASSLHGTGAPTGTGELFF. Written as DNA, the CDR3 is TGTGCCAGCAGCTTGCATGGGACAGGGGCCCCTACGGGGACCGGGGAGCTGTTTTTT.

Regarding this clonotype: At one boundary the junction diverges from the germline segment, which might be a read error. The V and J genes are TRBV5-1 and TRBJ2-5; 11 nucleotides match TRBD2. Matching the DNA end better, TRBJ2-1 makes the J call doubtful. This CDR3 region has 17 residues. Germline V gene sequence: CDR1 SGHRS, CDR2 YFSETQ. Here the CDR3 reads CANSDPLAGDIYNEQFF. In DNA form, the CDR3 reads TGCGCCAACAGCGACCCACTAGCGGGGGACATTTACAATGAGCAGTTCTTC.

V usage is TRBV2 and J usage is TRBJ2-5; a weak D match, TRBD1 (5 bases). The germline V and J ends were trimmed by 4 bases and 5 bases, with 17 bases remaining between them. Germline V gene lookup returns CDR1 SNHLY and CDR2 FYNNEI. This CDR3 is 15 amino acids long. The CDR3 spells CASSVSKGFRETQYF. CDR3 nucleotide sequence: TGTGCCAGCAGTGTTTCTAAGGGGTTTAGGGAGACCCAGTACTTC.

This clonotype was counted a few times. The chain recombines TRBV6-2 or TRBV6-3 with TRBJ2-4; D remains ambiguous. Trimming shortened V by 4 bases and J by 14 bases, and 24 bases separated the two germline ends. The CDR3 is made up of 15 amino acids. Germline CDR1 and CDR2: MNHEY and SVGEGT. CDR3 residues: CASSSSNEALRAKYF. The CDR3 nucleotides read TGTGCCAGCAGTTCGAGCAACGAGGCCTTACGAGCTAAGTACTTC.

The chain links TRBV10-3 to TRBJ2-1; D gene ambiguous. The V end was cut by 3 bases, the J end by 5 bases, with 5 bases between. CDR1 is ENHRY, CDR2 SYGVKD, per germline. The CDR3 totals 12 residues. CDR3 DNA: TGTGCCATCAGTGACGTAAACAATGAGCAGTTCTTC. It specifies CAISDVNNEQFF.

The chain is built from TRBV12-3 or TRBV12-4 and TRBJ1-2; D not certain. The CDR3 extends over 14 amino acids. The V and J ends lost 3 bases and 2 bases respectively, with 10 bases between them. The CDR3 protein is CASSFKMQNYGYTF. CDR3 nucleotides: TGTGCCAGCAGTTTTAAGATGCAAAACTATGGCTACACCTTC.